The source of this T cell receptor (beta chain) is a study of shared clonotypes between healthy human individuals. The authors loaded 200 ng DNA, approximately 30,000 T cell genomes, into sorted-subset replicate PCRs. Measured with immunoSEQ multiplex PCR; TCRdb has only the in-frame clones, and not every one. Among about 1 million clones listed, about 74% were seen once. Deletions cut 3 bases from V and 4 bases from J, with 10 bases between. The germline V gene encodes CDR1 SGDLS and CDR2 YYNGEE. CDR3 length equals 14 residues. The table lists this clone with a few counts. The chain carries TRBV9 and TRBJ2-2, with unresolved D. The sequencing input was memory CD4+ T cells sorted from blood. Subset given: CD45RA-negative fraction. The sequence was obtained from a man aged 18 to 30 in good health. CDR3: CASSADPSTGELFF. The DNA for the CDR3 is TGTGCCAGCAGCGCGGACCCGAGCACCGGGGAGCTGTTTTTT.